This TCR beta chain was recovered during a study of shared clonotypes between healthy human individuals. Whole-study context: With ages of 18 to 49, the donors were a couple of women and a few men. Study findings and constraints: The researchers took only blood, and tissue repertoires probably look different.

This clone was seen only once. Antigen specificity is unknown. The CDR3 loop spans 15 amino acids. Trimming left V 6 bases short and J 8 bases short, with 20 bases between. The V gene's germline CDR1 is MNHEY and CDR2 SMNVEV (reference sequence). The authors distributed each subset's genomic DNA evenly over several immunoSEQ plates. On sorted subsets, replicate PCRs used roughly 190 ng DNA, or 30,000 or so T cell genomes. Measured with immunoSEQ multiplex PCR; TCRdb has only the in-frame clones, and not every one. The sample yields fewer than 400,000 clones, around 72% seen once. Sequenced sample: memory CD4+ T cells sorted from blood. Subset reported: CD45RA-negative fraction. This clonotype was sampled from a man aged 30 to 39 in good health. V is TRBV27 and J is TRBJ2-1; D possibly matches TRBD1 or TRBD2 (5 bases each). CDR3 DNA sequence: TGTGCCAGCAGCCCTACAAGGGACCCCTCCGATGAGCAGTTCTTC. It yields the protein CASSPTRDPSDEQFF.